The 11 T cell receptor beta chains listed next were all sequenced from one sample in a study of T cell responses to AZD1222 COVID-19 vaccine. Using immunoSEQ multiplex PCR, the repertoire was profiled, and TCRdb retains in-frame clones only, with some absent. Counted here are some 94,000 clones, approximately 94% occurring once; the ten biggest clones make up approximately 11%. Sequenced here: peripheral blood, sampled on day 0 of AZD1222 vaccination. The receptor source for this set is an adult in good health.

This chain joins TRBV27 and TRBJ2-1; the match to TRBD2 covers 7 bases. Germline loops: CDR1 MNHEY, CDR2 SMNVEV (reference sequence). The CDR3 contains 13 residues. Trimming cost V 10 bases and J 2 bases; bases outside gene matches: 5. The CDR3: CATRGGTYNEQFF. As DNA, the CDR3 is TGTGCCACCCGCGGGGGAACCTACAATGAGCAGTTCTTC.

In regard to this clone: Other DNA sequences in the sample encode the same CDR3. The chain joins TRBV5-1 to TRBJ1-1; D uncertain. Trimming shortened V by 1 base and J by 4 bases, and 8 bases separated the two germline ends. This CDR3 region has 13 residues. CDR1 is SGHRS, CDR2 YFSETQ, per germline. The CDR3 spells CASSLTRATEAFF. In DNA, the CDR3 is TGCGCCAGCAGCTTGACTAGGGCCACTGAAGCTTTCTTT. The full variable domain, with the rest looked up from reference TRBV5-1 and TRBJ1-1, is KAGVTQTPRYLIKTRGQQVTLSCSPISGHRSVSWYQQTPGQGLQFLFEYFSETQRNKGNFPGRFSGRQFSNSRSEMNVSTLELGDSALYLCASSLTRATEAFFGQGTRLTVV.

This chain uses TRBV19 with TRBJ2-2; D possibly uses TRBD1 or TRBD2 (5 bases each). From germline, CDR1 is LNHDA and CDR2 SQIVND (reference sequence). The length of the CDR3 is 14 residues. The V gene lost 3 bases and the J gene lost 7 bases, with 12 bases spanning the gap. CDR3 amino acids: CASSIGRGLGELFF. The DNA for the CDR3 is TGTGCCAGTAGTATTGGTCGGGGCCTCGGGGAGCTGTTTTTT.

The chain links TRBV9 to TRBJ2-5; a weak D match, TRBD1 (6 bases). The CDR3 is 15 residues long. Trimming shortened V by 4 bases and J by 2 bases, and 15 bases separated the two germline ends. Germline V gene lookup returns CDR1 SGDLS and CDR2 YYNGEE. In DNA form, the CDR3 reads TGTGCCAGCAGCCCACTTGGGACACCTCAAGAGACCCAGTACTTC. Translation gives CASSPLGTPQETQYF. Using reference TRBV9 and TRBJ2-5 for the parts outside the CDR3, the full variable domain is DSGVTQTPKHLITATGQRVTLRCSPRSGDLSVYWYQQSLDQGLQFLIQYYNGEERAKGNILERFSAQQFPDLHSELNLSSLELGDSALYFCASSPLGTPQETQYFGPGTRLLVL.

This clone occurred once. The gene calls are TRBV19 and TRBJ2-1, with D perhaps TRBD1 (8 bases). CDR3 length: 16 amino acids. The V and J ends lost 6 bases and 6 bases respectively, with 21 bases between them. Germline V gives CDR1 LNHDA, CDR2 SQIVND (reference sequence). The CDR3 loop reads CASRRATGGGFNEQFF. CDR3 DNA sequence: TGTGCCAGTAGGCGAGCTACAGGGGGGGGATTCAATGAGCAGTTCTTC.

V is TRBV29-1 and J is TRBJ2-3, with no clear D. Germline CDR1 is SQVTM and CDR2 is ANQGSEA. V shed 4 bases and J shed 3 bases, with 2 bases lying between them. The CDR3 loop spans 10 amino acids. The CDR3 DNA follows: TGCAGCGTTGGGACAGATACGCAGTATTTT. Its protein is CSVGTDTQYF.

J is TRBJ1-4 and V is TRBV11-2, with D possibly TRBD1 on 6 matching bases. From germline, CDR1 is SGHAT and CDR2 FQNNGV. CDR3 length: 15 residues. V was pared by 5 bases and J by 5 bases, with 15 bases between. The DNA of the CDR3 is TGTGCCAGCAGCATGCGAACAGGGAGAAATGAAAAACTGTTTTTT. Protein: CASSMRTGRNEKLFF.

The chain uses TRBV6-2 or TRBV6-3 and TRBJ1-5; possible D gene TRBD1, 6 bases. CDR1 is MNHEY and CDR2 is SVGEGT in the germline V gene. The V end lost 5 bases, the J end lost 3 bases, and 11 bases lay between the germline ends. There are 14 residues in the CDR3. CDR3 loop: CASSPTGNNQPQHF. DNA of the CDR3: TGTGCCAGCAGTCCAACAGGGAACAATCAGCCCCAGCATTTT.

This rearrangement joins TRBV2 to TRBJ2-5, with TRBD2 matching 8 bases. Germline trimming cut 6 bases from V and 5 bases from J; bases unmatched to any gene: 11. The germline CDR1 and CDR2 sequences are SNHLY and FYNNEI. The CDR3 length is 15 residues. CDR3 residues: CASSLRGGPWETQYF. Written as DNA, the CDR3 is TGTGCCAGCAGCCTTCGGGGGGGGCCTTGGGAGACCCAGTACTTC.

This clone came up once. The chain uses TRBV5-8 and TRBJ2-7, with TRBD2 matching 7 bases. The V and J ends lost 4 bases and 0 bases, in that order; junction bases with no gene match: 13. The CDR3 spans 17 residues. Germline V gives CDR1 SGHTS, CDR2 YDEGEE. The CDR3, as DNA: TGTGCCAGCAGCCCGGCGTGGAGGGAGGGCTCCTCCTACGAGCAGTACTTC. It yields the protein CASSPAWREGSSYEQYF.

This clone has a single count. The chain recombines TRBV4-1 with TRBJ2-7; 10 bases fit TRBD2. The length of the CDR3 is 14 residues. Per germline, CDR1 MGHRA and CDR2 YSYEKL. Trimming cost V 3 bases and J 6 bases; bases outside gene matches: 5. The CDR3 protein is CASSQSGGASEQYF. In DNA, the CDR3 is TGCGCCAGCAGCCAGAGCGGGGGGGCCTCCGAGCAGTACTTC.